This TCR beta chain was retrieved from a study of metastatic and nonmetastatic thyroid tumors. TCRdb re-clonotyped the PCR reads via MiXCR. The sample carries fewer than 3,500 clones, around 26% recorded once. No treatment of any kind had been given to any patient before thyroid surgery. There are 16 residues in the CDR3. Germline CDR1 reads MNHEY; CDR2 reads SVGAGI. This clone has a handful of counts. Germline is not matched at one junction end, which may reflect a read error. The TCR was taken from a female donor with papillary thyroid cancer or a benign thyroid nodule (not recorded which). Some clones in this sample may be carry-over from other donors' samples. This rearrangement joins TRBV6-5 to TRBJ2-2; D gene unclear. The sequencing input was tumor tissue. CDR3 protein: CASSYGQPDDTVELFF. CDR3 DNA sequence: TGTGCCAGCAGTTACGGGCAGCCTGATGATACCGTGGAGCTGTTTTTT.